Sequencing of this T cell receptor beta chain was carried out in a study of blood T cell repertoires in COVID-19. Overall study context: Sites in the United States, Italy and Spain provided acute and convalescent COVID-19 samples. T cells, B-cell-depleted T cells, or PBMCs supplied cDNA or gDNA.

The data were produced by immunoSEQ multiplex PCR, yet TCRdb's version contains in-frame clones alone and is incomplete. The table shows roughly 160,000 clones, with under 85% occurring only once. The CDR3 totals 15 residues. From germline, CDR1 is SGHNT and CDR2 YENEEA. The V and J ends lost 3 bases and 4 bases respectively, with 15 bases between them. The source is a man aged 80 or over with COVID-19, enrolled during active disease. The chain couples TRBV11-3 to TRBJ1-2; maybe TRBD1 (6 bases). The sample was peripheral blood. CDR3 sequence reads: CASSFRSRGGYGYTF. The CDR3, as DNA: TGTGCCAGCAGCTTTAGATCCAGGGGTGGCTATGGCTACACCTTC. Full variable domain (rest looked up from reference TRBV11-3 and TRBJ1-2): EAGVVQSPRYKIIEKKQPVAFWCNPISGHNTLYWYLQNLGQGPELLIRYENEEAVDDSQLPKDRFSAERLKGVDSTLKIQPAELGDSAVYLCASSFRSRGGYGYTFGSGTRLTVV.